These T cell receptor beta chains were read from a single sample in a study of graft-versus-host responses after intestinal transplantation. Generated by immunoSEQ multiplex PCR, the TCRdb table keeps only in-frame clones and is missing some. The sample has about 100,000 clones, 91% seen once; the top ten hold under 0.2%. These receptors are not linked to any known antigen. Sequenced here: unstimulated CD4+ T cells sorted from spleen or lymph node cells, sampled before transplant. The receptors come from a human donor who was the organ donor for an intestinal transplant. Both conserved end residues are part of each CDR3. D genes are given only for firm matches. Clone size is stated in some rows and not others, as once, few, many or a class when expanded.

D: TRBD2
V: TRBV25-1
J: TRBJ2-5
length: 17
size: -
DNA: TGTGCCAGCAGTGAGCTAGCGGGGGACCGAGGTTGGGAGACCCAGTACTTC
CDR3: CASSELAGDRGWETQYF

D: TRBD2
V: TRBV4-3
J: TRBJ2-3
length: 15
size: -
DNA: TGCGCCAGCAGCCAACCGGGGGGAGGGGTAGATACGCAGTATTTT
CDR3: CASSQPGGGVDTQYF

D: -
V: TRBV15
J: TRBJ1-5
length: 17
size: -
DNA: TGTGCCATCAGCAGCTCCGGGACTGCTGGTAGATTATCGCCCCAGCATTTT
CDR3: CAISSSGTAGRLSPQHF

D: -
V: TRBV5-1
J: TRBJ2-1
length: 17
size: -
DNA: TGCGCCAGCAGCTTGGCTTTTGGAGCGGCCACGTACAATGAGCAGTTCTTC
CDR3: CASSLAFGAATYNEQFF

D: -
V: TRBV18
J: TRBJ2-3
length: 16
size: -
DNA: TGTGCCAGCTCACCTCTCGAGTTTTCTAGCACAGATACGCAGTATTTT
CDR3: CASSPLEFSSTDTQYF

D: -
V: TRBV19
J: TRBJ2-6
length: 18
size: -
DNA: TGTGCCAGTAGTCGGTCCGGGACACCCTCACTAGGGGCCAACGTCCTGACTTTC
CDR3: CASSRSGTPSLGANVLTF

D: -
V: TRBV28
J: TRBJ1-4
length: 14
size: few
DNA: TGTGCCAGCAGACAGGCCCCGACTAATGAAAAACTGTTTTTT
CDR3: CASRQAPTNEKLFF

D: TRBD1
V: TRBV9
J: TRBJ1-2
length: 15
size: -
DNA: TGTGCCAGCAGCCAACATTCCGGGACAGGGCATGGCTACACCTTC
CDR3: CASSQHSGTGHGYTF

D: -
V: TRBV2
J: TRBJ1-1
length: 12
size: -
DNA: TGTGCCAGCAGGTCAGGGAATTGGGAAGCTTTCTTT
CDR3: CASRSGNWEAFF

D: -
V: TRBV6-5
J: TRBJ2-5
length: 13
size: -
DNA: TGTGCCAGCACGGGGATCAGGGGAGAGACCCAGTACTTC
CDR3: CASTGIRGETQYF

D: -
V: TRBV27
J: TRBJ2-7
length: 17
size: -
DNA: TGTGCCAGCAGACCCACAGGAGGGTCCGTATATCGGTACGAGCAGTACTTC
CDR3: CASRPTGGSVYRYEQYF

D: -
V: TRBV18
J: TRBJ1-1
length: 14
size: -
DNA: TGTGCCAGCTCGCTACTCGGGGTGAACACTGAAGCTTTCTTT
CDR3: CASSLLGVNTEAFF

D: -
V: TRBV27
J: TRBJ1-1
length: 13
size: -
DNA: TGTGCCAGCAGTTCCTTAACTGCCTCTGAAGCTTTCTTT
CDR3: CASSSLTASEAFF

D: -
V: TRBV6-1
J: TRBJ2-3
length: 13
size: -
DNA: TGTGCCAGCAGTGAAGATGGGAGGGATACGCAGTATTTT
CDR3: CASSEDGRDTQYF

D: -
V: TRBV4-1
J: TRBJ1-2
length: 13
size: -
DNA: TGCGCCAGCAGCCACAGACAGGCCTATGGCTACACCTTC
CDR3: CASSHRQAYGYTF

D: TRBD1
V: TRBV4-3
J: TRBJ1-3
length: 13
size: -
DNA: TGCGCCAGCAGCCAACCAGGGGGACACACCATATATTTT
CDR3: CASSQPGGHTIYF

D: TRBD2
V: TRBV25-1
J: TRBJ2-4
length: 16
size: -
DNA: TGTGCCAGCCCCAAGGGGAGGGAGTATCAGCGGAACATTCAGTACTTC
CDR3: CASPKGREYQRNIQYF

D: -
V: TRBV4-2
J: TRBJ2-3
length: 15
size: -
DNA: TGTGCCAGCAGCCAAGAAGGCGGGGCCACAGATACGCAGTATTTT
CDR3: CASSQEGGATDTQYF

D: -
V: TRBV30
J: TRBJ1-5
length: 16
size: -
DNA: TGTGCCTGGAGTGTAAGCAGGGGTAGGGGCAATCAGCCCCAGCATTTT
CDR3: CAWSVSRGRGNQPQHF

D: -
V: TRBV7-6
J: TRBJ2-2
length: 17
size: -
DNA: TGTGCCAGCAGCTTAGTCCCCCCCCTGCTAGCCACCGGGGAGCTGTTTTTT
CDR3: CASSLVPPLLATGELFF

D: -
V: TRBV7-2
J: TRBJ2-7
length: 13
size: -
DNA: TGTGCCAGCAGCTTAGCGGGGGGGCGAGAGCAGTACTTC
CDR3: CASSLAGGREQYF

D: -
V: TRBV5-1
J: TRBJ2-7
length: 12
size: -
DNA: TGCGCCAGCAGCCCGAGCTCCTACGAGCAGTACTTC
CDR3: CASSPSSYEQYF

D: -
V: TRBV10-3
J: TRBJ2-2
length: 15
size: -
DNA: TGTGCCATCAGTGAGGTGGAGGGGGGGACCGGGGAGCTGTTTTTT
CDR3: CAISEVEGGTGELFF

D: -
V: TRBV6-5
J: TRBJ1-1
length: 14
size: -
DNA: TGTGCCAGCAGTTACTCCACAGAGAACACTGAAGCTTTCTTT
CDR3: CASSYSTENTEAFF

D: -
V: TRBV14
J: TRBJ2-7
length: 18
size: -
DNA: TGTGCCAGCAGCCAACGACTACGGGCCGATTCGAGCTCCTACGAGCAGTACTTC
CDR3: CASSQRLRADSSSYEQYF

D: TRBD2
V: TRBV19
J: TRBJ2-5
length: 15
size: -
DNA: TGTGCCAGTAGTACGGGGACTAGCGGGGGTGAGACCCAGTACTTC
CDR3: CASSTGTSGGETQYF

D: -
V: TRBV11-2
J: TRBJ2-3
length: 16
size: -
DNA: TGTGCCAGCAGCTTTGATCTAGCGAAGTATACAGATACGCAGTATTTT
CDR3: CASSFDLAKYTDTQYF

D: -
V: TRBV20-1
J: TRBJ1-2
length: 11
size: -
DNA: TGCAGTGCTAACACGCTTCTTGGCTACACCTTC
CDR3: CSANTLLGYTF

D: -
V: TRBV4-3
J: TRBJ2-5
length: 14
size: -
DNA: TGCGCCAGCAGCCTGGGAGGGGGACAAGAGACCCAGTACTTC
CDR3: CASSLGGGQETQYF

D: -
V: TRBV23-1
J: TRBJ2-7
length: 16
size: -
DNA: TGCGCCAGCAGTCAAGCGGGGCGCCAGTTACCCTACGAGCAGTACTTC
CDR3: CASSQAGRQLPYEQYF

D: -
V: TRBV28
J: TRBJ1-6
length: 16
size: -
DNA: TGTGCCAGCACCCGCGGTGGTAGCTCCTATAATTCACCCCTCCACTTT
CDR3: CASTRGGSSYNSPLHF

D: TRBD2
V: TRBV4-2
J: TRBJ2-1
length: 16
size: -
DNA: TGTGCCAGCAGCCTCGGGACTAGCGGGGATCACAATGAGCAGTTCTTC
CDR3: CASSLGTSGDHNEQFF

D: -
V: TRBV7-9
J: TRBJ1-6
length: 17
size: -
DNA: TGTGCCAGCAGCTTAGCCCAAGGGGGCTCCTATAATTCACCCCTCCACTTT
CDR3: CASSLAQGGSYNSPLHF

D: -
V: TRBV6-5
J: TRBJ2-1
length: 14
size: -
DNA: TGTGCCAGCAGTTACTCGGGCCCCATTAATGAGCAGTTCTTC
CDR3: CASSYSGPINEQFF

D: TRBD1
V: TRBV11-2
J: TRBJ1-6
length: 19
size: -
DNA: TGTGCCAGCAGTTGGGGGGGACAGGGAGGGTTCGGCTATAATTCACCCCTCCACTTT
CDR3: CASSWGGQGGFGYNSPLHF

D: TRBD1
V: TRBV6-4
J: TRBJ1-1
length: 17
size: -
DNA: TGTGCCAGCAGTGAACTCCCTTTGAGACAGGGGGGCACTGAAGCTTTCTTT
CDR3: CASSELPLRQGGTEAFF

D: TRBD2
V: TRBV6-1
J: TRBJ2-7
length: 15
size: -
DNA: TGTGCCAGCACCATAACTAGCGGGGGGGCCAACGAGCAGTACTTC
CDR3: CASTITSGGANEQYF

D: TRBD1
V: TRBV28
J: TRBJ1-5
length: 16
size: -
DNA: TGTGCCAGCAGTCCCCCAGGGGGCCAAGGCAATCAGCCCCAGCATTTT
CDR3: CASSPPGGQGNQPQHF

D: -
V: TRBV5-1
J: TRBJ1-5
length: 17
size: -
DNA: TGCGCCAGCAGTCCTACGGCAGGGCCTGGGGGCAATCAGCCCCAGCATTTT
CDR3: CASSPTAGPGGNQPQHF

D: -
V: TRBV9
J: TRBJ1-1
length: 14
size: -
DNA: TGTGCCAGCAGCGTGTACGAAGCGGGCACTGAAGCTTTCTTT
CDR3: CASSVYEAGTEAFF

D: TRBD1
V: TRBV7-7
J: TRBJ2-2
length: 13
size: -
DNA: TGTGCTAGCAGCTCCGACAGGGGTGGGGAGCTGTTTTTT
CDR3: CASSSDRGGELFF

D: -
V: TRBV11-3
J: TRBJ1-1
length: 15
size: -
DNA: TGTGCCAGCAGCTTAGGTGCGGGGAAGAACACTGAAGCTTTCTTT
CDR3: CASSLGAGKNTEAFF

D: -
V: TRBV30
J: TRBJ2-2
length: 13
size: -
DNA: TGTGCCTGGAGTTGGGGGGTGACCGGGGAGCTGTTTTTT
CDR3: CAWSWGVTGELFF